The 18 T cell receptor beta chains listed next were all sequenced from one sample in a study of T cell responses to AZD1222 COVID-19 vaccine. The protocol was immunoSEQ multiplex PCR, while the TCRdb copy is restricted to in-frame clones and leaves out a portion. The sample yields some 130,000 clones, 85% to 90% seen once. The specimen was peripheral blood, collected on day 0 of AZD1222 vaccination. The receptors derive from an adult in good health.

The V gene is TRBV7-9, the J gene TRBJ2-7; 11 nucleotides line up with TRBD2. Trimming cost V 5 bases and J 5 bases; bases outside gene matches: 5. Germline V lookup: CDR1 SEHNR, CDR2 FQNEAQ (reference sequence). The CDR3 runs 14 residues. The chain's CDR3 is CASSELAGANEQYF. The CDR3 DNA is TGTGCCAGCAGCGAACTAGCGGGGGCCAACGAGCAGTACTTC. Variable domain in full (rest from reference TRBV7-9 and TRBJ2-7): DTGVSQNPRHKITKRGQNVTFRCDPISEHNRLYWYRQTLGQGPEFLTYFQNEAQLEKSRLLSDRFSAERPKGSFSTLEIQRTEQGDSAMYLCASSELAGANEQYFGPGTRLTVT.

The rearrangement links TRBV4-3 to TRBJ2-6; 8 bases fit TRBD1. The CDR3 totals 17 residues. J was trimmed by 0 bases and V by 3 bases; bases with no gene match: 4. Germline values: CDR1 LGHNA, CDR2 YSLEER. CDR3 amino acids: CASSQRQGYSGANVLTF. CDR3 nucleotides: TGCGCCAGCAGCCAGAGACAGGGGTACTCTGGGGCCAACGTCCTGACTTTC.

The chain is built from TRBV12-5 and TRBJ2-3; the D gene is possibly TRBD2 (6 bases). Germline V lookup: CDR1 LGHNT, CDR2 FRNRAP. The V end was cut by 6 bases, the J end by 3 bases, with 22 bases between. The CDR3 runs 17 residues. The CDR3 is CASGAGGSGYLTDTQYF. CDR3 DNA sequence: TGTGCTAGTGGCGCCGGGGGTTCAGGGTATCTGACAGATACGCAGTATTTT.

The rearrangement uses TRBV30 and TRBJ2-7; a possible D gene is TRBD2 (6 bases). The CDR3 contains 12 residues. Germline V lookup: CDR1 GTSNPN, CDR2 SVGIG (reference sequence). V gave up 7 bases and J gave up 4 bases, with 14 bases separating them. This chain's CDR3 is CASRLGGYEQYF. In DNA, the CDR3 is TGTGCCTCCCGACTAGGCGGGTACGAGCAGTACTTC.

Concerning this clone itself: The sample carries other DNA sequences with the same CDR3. The chain combines TRBV5-6 with TRBJ1-5; D not resolved. CDR1 SGHDT and CDR2 YYEEEE come from the germline V gene. The V and J ends lost 0 bases and 2 bases respectively, with 0 bases between them. This CDR3 contains 12 residues. CDR3 bases: TGTGCCAGCAGCTTGGGCAATCAGCCCCAGCATTTT. Translated, it gives CASSLGNQPQHF. The full variable domain, in which reference TRBV5-6 and TRBJ1-5 provide the parts outside the CDR3, is DAGVTQSPTHLIKTRGQQVTLRCSPKSGHDTVSWYQQALGQGPQFIFQYYEEEERQRGNFPDRFSGHQFPNYSSELNVNALLLGDSALYLCASSLGNQPQHFGDGTRLSIL.

In its sample, this clone was seen a few times. V is TRBV5-4 and J is TRBJ1-5; D is uncertain. CDR3 length equals 13 residues. Germline V gene lookup returns CDR1 SGHNT and CDR2 YYREEE (reference sequence). The V gene lost 4 bases and the J gene lost 9 bases, with 14 bases spanning the gap. The CDR3 DNA reads TGTGCCAGCAGCGGCGACGTCTCAGGGCCCCAGCATTTT. It encodes CASSGDVSGPQHF. Together with reference TRBV5-4 and TRBJ1-5, the CDR3 gives the full variable domain: ETGVTQSPTHLIKTRGQQVTLRCSSQSGHNTVSWYQQALGQGPQFIFQYYREEENGRGNFPPRFSGLQFPNYSSELNVNALELDDSALYLCASSGDVSGPQHFGDGTRLSIL.

The chain is built from TRBV2 and TRBJ2-2; D is uncertain. Trimming removed 5 bases at V and 1 base at J, with 11 bases between. CDR1 is SNHLY, CDR2 FYNNEI, per germline. The length of the CDR3 is 15 residues. The CDR3 sequence is CASSPTRRNTGELFF. The CDR3 DNA follows: TGTGCCAGCAGTCCCACCCGGAGGAACACCGGGGAGCTGTTTTTT.

The chain is built from TRBV2 and TRBJ1-5; TRBD1 matches 8 bases. The CDR3 is made up of 14 amino acids. Germline V gives CDR1 SNHLY, CDR2 FYNNEI. V lost 4 bases, J lost 7 bases, and 6 bases stayed unmatched. The DNA for the CDR3 is TGTGCCAGCAGTGTGGACAGGGCTGGGCAGCCCCAGCATTTT. Protein: CASSVDRAGQPQHF. Drawing the rest from reference TRBV2 and TRBJ1-5, the complete variable domain is EPEVTQTPSHQVTQMGQEVILRCVPISNHLYFYWYRQILGQKVEFLVSFYNNEISEKSEIFDDQFSVERPDGSNFTLKIRSTKLEDSAMYFCASSVDRAGQPQHFGDGTRLSIL.

The chain couples TRBV2 to TRBJ1-3, with a possible D match to TRBD1 (5 bases). CDR3 length: 15 amino acids. Trimming removed 7 bases at V and 0 bases at J, with 13 bases between. CDR1 is SNHLY and CDR2 is FYNNEI in the germline V gene. The CDR3 spells CASMLRVLSGNTIYF. The CDR3, as DNA: TGTGCCAGCATGCTCAGGGTACTCTCTGGAAACACCATATATTTT.

In this sample, this clone turned up a few times. This chain joins TRBV7-9 and TRBJ1-5; the match to TRBD1 covers 12 bases. After removal of 5 bases from V and 6 bases from J, the junction contained 11 bases not matched to a gene. This CDR3 has 17 amino acids. Germline values: CDR1 SEHNR, CDR2 FQNEAQ (reference sequence). CDR3 in amino acids: CASSPWGGDRGPQPQHF. The CDR3 DNA follows: TGTGCCAGCAGCCCTTGGGGCGGGGACAGGGGGCCTCAGCCCCAGCATTTT.

The rearrangement links TRBV5-5 to TRBJ1-4; the match to TRBD1 covers 9 bases. CDR3 length: 15 amino acids. Losses at the gene ends were 4 bases for V and 2 bases for J; bases not matched to a gene: 3. CDR1 and CDR2 (germline): SGHKS, YYEKEE (reference sequence). CDR3 protein: CASSLTGGTNEKLFF. The CDR3 coding sequence is TGTGCCAGCAGCCTCACAGGGGGCACTAATGAAAAACTGTTTTTT. The variable domain in full, completed from reference TRBV5-5 and TRBJ1-4, reads DAGVTQSPTHLIKTRGQQVTLRCSPISGHKSVSWYQQVLGQGPQFIFQYYEKEERGRGNFPDRFSARQFPNYSSELNVNALLLGDSALYLCASSLTGGTNEKLFFGSGTQLSVL.

V usage is TRBV9 and J usage is TRBJ2-1; 7 bases align to TRBD2. Germline V CDR1 and CDR2: SGDLS, YYNGEE. There are 15 residues in the CDR3. With 3 bases clipped from V and 10 bases from J, the junction kept 13 bases outside the gene matches. The CDR3, as DNA: TGTGCCAGCAGCGGCAGCTTTGCACGGGGAGGGGAGCAGTTCTTC. Translation gives CASSGSFARGGEQFF. Full variable domain (rest looked up from reference TRBV9 and TRBJ2-1): DSGVTQTPKHLITATGQRVTLRCSPRSGDLSVYWYQQSLDQGLQFLIQYYNGEERAKGNILERFSAQQFPDLHSELNLSSLELGDSALYFCASSGSFARGGEQFFGPGTRLTVL.

The V gene is TRBV12-3 or TRBV12-4, the J gene TRBJ1-2, with D unclear. Trimming removed 3 bases at V and 8 bases at J, with 10 bases between. The CDR3 has 12 residues. In DNA form, the CDR3 reads TGTGCCAGCAGTTTCAAGGGAGCCGGCTACACCTTC. Translating it yields CASSFKGAGYTF.

The chain has TRBV4-2 and TRBJ2-3; 9 nucleotides agree with TRBD2. This CDR3 is 17 amino acids long. The junction had 13 bases not matched to a gene; V was cut back by 0 bases and J by 9 bases. Germline V lookup: CDR1 LGHNA, CDR2 YNFKEQ. CDR3 sequence: CASSQDKGGLAGKTQYF. In nucleotides, the CDR3 is TGTGCCAGCAGCCAAGATAAGGGTGGGCTAGCGGGGAAGACGCAGTATTTT.

This rearrangement joins TRBV7-9 to TRBJ1-1; D is undetermined. V was shortened by 4 bases and J by 10 bases, with 7 bases between the two germline ends. The length of the CDR3 is 10 residues. Per germline, CDR1 SEHNR and CDR2 FQNEAQ (reference sequence). The CDR3 DNA reads TGTGCCAGCAGCTCCTATCGAGCTTTCTTT. It encodes CASSSYRAFF.

In this sample, this clone turned up a few times. The rearrangement links TRBV7-2 to TRBJ1-6; possible D gene TRBD1, 6 bases. The ends were cut back, 4 bases at V and 3 bases at J, with 19 bases in the middle. CDR1 is SGHTA and CDR2 is FQGNSA in the germline V gene. The CDR3 is 18 amino acids. The CDR3 region is CASSSGTRLFFYNSPLHF. In nucleotides, the CDR3 is TGTGCCAGCAGCTCCGGGACAAGACTATTCTTCTATAATTCACCCCTCCACTTT.

The sample holds one count of this clone. V gene TRBV18 combines with J gene TRBJ2-5; D might be TRBD1 (6 bases). Trimming left V 4 bases short and J 2 bases short, with 14 bases between. This CDR3 has 15 amino acids. Germline CDR1 reads KGHSH; CDR2 reads LQKENI. The DNA for the CDR3 is TGTGCCAGCTCACACAGGGTGGGACCGCAAGAGACCCAGTACTTC. Encoded protein: CASSHRVGPQETQYF. The full variable domain, completed using reference TRBV18 and TRBJ2-5, is NAGVMQNPRHLVRRRGQEARLRCSPMKGHSHVYWYRQLPEEGLKFMVYLQKENIIDESGMPKERFSAEFPKEGPSILRIQQVVRGDSAAYFCASSHRVGPQETQYFGPGTRLLVL.

This chain connects TRBV9 to TRBJ2-7, with 9 bases fitting TRBD1. There are 14 residues in the CDR3. Germline assignment: CDR1 SGDLS and CDR2 YYNGEE. J gave up 5 bases and V 0 bases, and 3 bases lay outside the gene matches. CDR3 in DNA: TGTGCCAGCAGCGTAGTGGGGACAGGGAACGAGCAGTACTTC. It is translated as CASSVVGTGNEQYF.